Shown below are 17 T cell receptor beta chains from a single sample sequenced in a study of blood T cell repertoires in COVID-19. Generated by immunoSEQ multiplex PCR, the TCRdb table keeps only in-frame clones and is missing some. The table has 80,000 to 85,000 clones, approximately 84% seen once; the top ten hold about an eighth. The sequenced material came from peripheral blood. Every receptor here comes from a human donor in a cohort sampled during active COVID-19.

As DNA, the CDR3 is TGCGCCAGCAGCACCGGACTAGCGGGGGGGCCTACAGATACGCAGTATTTT. This gives the protein CASSTGLAGGPTDTQYF. The rearrangement links TRBV5-1 to TRBJ2-3; 15 nucleotides align to TRBD2. The CDR3 has 17 amino acids. V dropped 4 bases and J dropped 3; count of bases not matched to a gene: 6. Germline CDR1 SGHRS, CDR2 YFSETQ.

The chain carries TRBV7-8 and TRBJ2-5, with a possible D match to TRBD1 (6 bases). The CDR3 sequence is 14 residues long. CDR1 and CDR2 from the germline V gene are SGHVS and FQNEAQ. The V and J ends lost 0 bases and 4 bases respectively, with 9 bases between them. CDR3 in DNA: TGTGCCAGCAGCTTAGCCAGGGGCGGAGAGACCCAGTACTTC. It specifies CASSLARGGETQYF.

This clone was counted a few times. This chain connects TRBV7-9 to TRBJ1-2; TRBD1 aligns across 8 bases. Germline-derived CDR1 and CDR2 are SEHNR and FQNEAQ (reference sequence). The CDR3 loop spans 15 amino acids. With V trimmed by 5 bases and J by 4 bases, 9 bases remained unmatched. CDR3 in amino acids: CASSNSQGAIYGYTF. The CDR3 DNA follows: TGTGCCAGCAGCAACTCCCAGGGGGCGATCTATGGCTACACCTTC.

The chain is built from TRBV29-1 and TRBJ1-1; D remains unclear. The CDR3 has 13 amino acids. Trimming took 5 bases from V and 0 from J, leaving 10 bases between them. Germline V gene data show CDR1 as SQVTM and CDR2 as ANQGSEA. CDR3 nucleotide sequence: TGCAGCGTTCGTGGCAGAATGAACACTGAAGCTTTCTTT. It encodes CSVRGRMNTEAFF.

The V call is TRBV6-1, the J call TRBJ1-1, with TRBD1 as a possible D gene (6 bases). Germline-derived CDR1 and CDR2 are MNHNS and SASEGT. The CDR3 runs 13 residues. Trimming removed 3 bases from V and 1 base from J, with 6 bases in between. The CDR3 DNA reads as TGTGCCAGCAGTGACAGGGGGAACACTGAAGCTTTCTTT. This sequence encodes CASSDRGNTEAFF.

A word on this clone: Other nucleotide sequences in the sample specify the same CDR3. The CDR3 loop reads CASSLADRGYYGYTF. The CDR3 DNA reads TGCGCCAGCAGCTTGGCAGACAGGGGGTACTATGGCTACACCTTC. The chain links TRBV5-1 to TRBJ1-2, with 9 positions matching TRBD1. J gave up 3 bases and V 0 bases, and 3 bases lay outside the gene matches. CDR1 and CDR2 from the germline V gene are SGHRS and YFSETQ. This CDR3 contains 15 residues.

The chain recombines TRBV6-1 with TRBJ1-1; no reliable D call. This CDR3 comprises 12 residues. The V gene's germline CDR1 is MNHNS and CDR2 SASEGT. The V and J ends lost 2 bases and 5 bases respectively, with 6 bases between them. The CDR3 reads CASSELVTEAFF. As DNA, the CDR3 is TGTGCCAGCAGTGAATTAGTTACTGAAGCTTTCTTT.

This sequence joins TRBV9 and TRBJ2-1; unclear D gene. CDR1 SGDLS and CDR2 YYNGEE come from the germline V gene. The CDR3 is made up of 12 amino acids. Trimming removed 4 bases at V and 10 bases at J, with 12 bases between. The CDR3 reads CASSPTNVEQFF. The CDR3 nucleotides read TGTGCCAGCAGCCCTACTAACGTCGAGCAGTTCTTC.

This clone has more than one count but fewer than ten. The chain recombines TRBV7-9 with TRBJ1-5; no clear D gene. The V and J ends lost 3 bases and 5 bases respectively, with 11 bases between them. Germline V gene sequence: CDR1 SEHNR, CDR2 FQNEAQ (reference sequence). The CDR3 is made up of 14 amino acids. The CDR3 DNA is TGTGCCAGCAGCTTTGGATCCGGGGATCAGCCCCAGCATTTT. It specifies CASSFGSGDQPQHF. Filled out from reference TRBV7-9 and TRBJ1-5, the complete variable domain reads DTGVSQNPRHKITKRGQNVTFRCDPISEHNRLYWYRQTLGQGPEFLTYFQNEAQLEKSRLLSDRFSAERPKGSFSTLEIQRTEQGDSAMYLCASSFGSGDQPQHFGDGTRLSIL.

This rearrangement joins TRBV6-5 to TRBJ2-7; TRBD1 agrees at 10 bases. Trimming at V came to 5 bases and at J to 4 bases, leaving 5 bases not matched to a gene. The CDR3 sequence is 14 residues long. CDR1 is MNHEY, CDR2 SVGAGI, per germline. Here the CDR3 reads CASSTGTGEYEQYF. As DNA, the CDR3 is TGTGCCAGCAGTACCGGGACAGGGGAGTACGAGCAGTACTTC.

This chain uses TRBV7-2 with TRBJ1-2; 10 bases align to TRBD1. Germline assignment: CDR1 SGHTA and CDR2 FQGNSA. The CDR3 has 17 residues. V shed 5 bases, J shed 4 bases, and the junction held 13 bases outside the gene matches. CDR3 sequence (DNA): TGTGCCAGCAGCCGCGAATTGACAGGGGGCTCTATCTATGGCTACACCTTC. Translation: CASSRELTGGSIYGYTF.

J is TRBJ1-2 and V is TRBV18; 8 positions match TRBD1. Germline values: CDR1 KGHSH, CDR2 LQKENI. V was pared by 0 bases and J by 7 bases, with 7 bases of the junction left unmatched. This CDR3 region has 15 residues. For the CDR3, the DNA is TGTGCCAGCTCACCACCGGGCAGGGGGCGAGGTGGCTACACCTTC. This gives the protein CASSPPGRGRGGYTF.

V and J are TRBV15 and TRBJ1-4; the D gene is possibly TRBD1 (5 bases). Germline V CDR1 and CDR2: LNHNV, YYDKDF (reference sequence). CDR3 length equals 16 residues. V lost 1 base, J lost 6 bases, and 15 bases lay in between. The CDR3 nucleotides are TGTGCCACCAGCAGAGTGGGCGGCACGGGGGATGAAAAACTGTTTTTT. It yields the protein CATSRVGGTGDEKLFF.

A remark on this clone: The conserved closing phenylalanine or tryptophan is absent in this CDR3, likely reflecting a read error. It is unclear where the CDR3 begins or ends on the DNA, so no DNA is shown, and the CDR3 is as TCRdb lists it. V is TRBV21-1 and J is TRBJ1-2; no DNA check was done on the table's D call, TRBD1. TRBV21-1 is described as a pseudogene. The CDR3 spans 13 residues, counting both ends. CDR3 residues: CASSTPERDSLQL.

CDR3 region: CASSPRWGVNEKLFF. CDR3 in DNA: TGTGCCAGCAGCCCCAGGTGGGGGGTAAATGAAAAACTGTTTTTT. The rearrangement uses TRBV11-2 and TRBJ1-4, with D possibly TRBD1 on 5 matching bases. The CDR3 is made up of 15 amino acids. Germline V gives CDR1 SGHAT, CDR2 FQNNGV. Trimming pared 5 bases from V and 5 bases from J, leaving 15 bases between.

The chain carries TRBV5-1 and TRBJ2-3; 8 positions match TRBD1. Germline V gives CDR1 SGHRS, CDR2 YFSETQ. This CDR3 region has 16 residues. Germline trimming cut 4 bases from V and 2 bases from J; bases unmatched to any gene: 9. CDR3 coding DNA: TGCGCCAGCAGCATCGGGACAGGCCCTAACACAGATACGCAGTATTTT. Protein: CASSIGTGPNTDTQYF.

The chain recombines TRBV2 with TRBJ2-7; D is unclear. CDR1 and CDR2 from the germline V gene are SNHLY and FYNNEI. The CDR3 is 13 residues long. The V end was cut by 3 bases, the J end by 6 bases, with 12 bases between. The CDR3 protein is CASSEESISEQYF. In DNA form, the CDR3 reads TGTGCCAGCAGTGAGGAGTCGATTAGCGAGCAGTACTTC. Using reference TRBV2 and TRBJ2-7 for the parts outside the CDR3, the full variable domain is EPEVTQTPSHQVTQMGQEVILRCVPISNHLYFYWYRQILGQKVEFLVSFYNNEISEKSEIFDDQFSVERPDGSNFTLKIRSTKLEDSAMYFCASSEESISEQYFGPGTRLTVT.